These 13 T cell receptor beta chains were all obtained from the same sample, sequenced in a study of blood T cell repertoires in COVID-19. Clones were read by immunoSEQ multiplex PCR, and TCRdb kept only the in-frame ones, dropping some. The data show fewer than 300,000 clones, with approximately 90% seen just once and around 2.2% held by the top ten. The specimen sequenced was peripheral blood. Receptors were obtained from a woman aged 25 to 39 with COVID-19, enrolled during active disease.

This chain joins TRBV6-5 and TRBJ2-5; 9 bases are shared with TRBD1. The CDR3 length is 15 residues. The V and J ends lost 8 bases and 3 bases, in that order; junction bases with no gene match: 10. Germline V gives CDR1 MNHEY, CDR2 SVGAGI. In nucleotides, the CDR3 is TGTGCCAGCCTCCTTATCCGGACAGGGGAAGAGACCCAGTACTTC. Its protein is CASLLIRTGEETQYF.

This chain connects TRBV15 to TRBJ2-1; D not resolved. The germline V gene encodes CDR1 LNHNV and CDR2 YYDKDF (reference sequence). The CDR3 contains 13 residues. Trimming removed 0 bases from V and 4 bases from J, with 4 bases in between. CDR3 nucleotides: TGTGCCACCAGCAGAGAACAGTACAATGAGCAGTTCTTC. This sequence encodes CATSREQYNEQFF.

This chain uses TRBV28 with TRBJ1-2, with 9 nucleotides matching TRBD1. The CDR3 sequence is 15 residues long. In germline, CDR1 is MDHEN, CDR2 SYDVKM. J was trimmed by 3 bases and V by 3 bases; bases with no gene match: 5. CDR3 bases: TGTGCCAGCAGTTTGGCAACAGGGGGCTACTATGGCTACACCTTC. Translating it yields CASSLATGGYYGYTF.

The V gene is TRBV29-1, the J gene TRBJ2-7, with 11 bases identical to TRBD2. Trimming at V came to 7 bases and at J to 5 bases, leaving 7 bases not matched to a gene. Per the germline V gene, CDR1 is SQVTM and CDR2 is ANQGSEA. The CDR3 contains 13 residues. The CDR3, as DNA: TGCAGCGGAACTAGCGGGAGCGGTCACGAGCAGTACTTC. Translation gives CSGTSGSGHEQYF.

The chain employs TRBV6-5 and TRBJ1-1; a possible D gene is TRBD1 (5 bases). The CDR3 extends over 14 amino acids. Deletions cut 6 bases from V and 3 bases from J, with 14 bases between. The V gene's germline CDR1 is MNHEY and CDR2 SVGAGI. CDR3 in amino acids: CASRQTDTYTEAFF. For the CDR3, the DNA is TGTGCCAGCAGACAGACAGATACGTACACTGAAGCTTTCTTT.

The chain links TRBV7-8 to TRBJ2-5, with D uncertain. Germline CDR1 is SGHVS and CDR2 is FQNEAQ. The CDR3 loop spans 14 amino acids. V lost 5 bases and J 7 bases, leaving 17 bases between the germline ends. This CDR3 is CASSPLEPLGTQYF. Written as DNA, the CDR3 is TGTGCCAGCAGCCCTCTAGAACCCCTGGGGACCCAGTACTTC.

The chain recombines TRBV6-5 with TRBJ1-2; unclear D gene. From germline, CDR1 is MNHEY and CDR2 SVGAGI. V was clipped by 5 bases and J by 0 bases, with 10 bases between them. CDR3 length: 14 residues. The CDR3 region has the DNA TGTGCCAGCAGTCTGAGGGCAGCTAACTATGGCTACACCTTC. This encodes CASSLRAANYGYTF.

The chain carries TRBV2 and TRBJ2-3; D possibly corresponds to TRBD2 (6 bases). V was pared by 7 bases and J by 6 bases, with 14 bases between. Germline V gives CDR1 SNHLY, CDR2 FYNNEI. The CDR3 contains 13 residues. The DNA for the CDR3 is TGTGCCAGCACTCGGGAGAGTTTGGATACGCAGTATTTT. This translates into CASTRESLDTQYF.

The chain recombines TRBV30 with TRBJ1-1; TRBD1 matches at 8 bases. After removal of 2 bases from V and 2 bases from J, the junction contained 4 bases not matched to a gene. Germline V CDR1 and CDR2: GTSNPN, SVGIG (reference sequence). The length of the CDR3 is 14 residues. CDR3 coding DNA: TGTGCCTGGAGTACGGGACAGGCAAACACTGAAGCTTTCTTT. Translated, it gives CAWSTGQANTEAFF.

V is TRBV5-1 and J is TRBJ1-6; D might be TRBD1 (5 bases). The CDR3 is 15 residues long. The germline V and J ends were trimmed by 2 bases and 13 bases, with 19 bases remaining between them. Germline-derived CDR1 and CDR2 are SGHRS and YFSETQ. The CDR3 here is CASSFQGTRGDPLHF. In nucleotides, the CDR3 is TGCGCCAGCAGCTTCCAAGGGACTCGAGGGGACCCCCTCCACTTT.

CDR3 protein: CSVTQGGAFTDTQYF. The CDR3 nucleotides are TGCAGCGTTACCCAAGGCGGGGCTTTCACAGATACGCAGTATTTT. The chain links TRBV29-1 to TRBJ2-3; D might be TRBD2 (6 bases). V was pared by 5 bases and J by 2 bases, with 17 bases between. Germline loops: CDR1 SQVTM, CDR2 ANQGSEA. This CDR3 contains 15 residues.

This sequence joins TRBV29-1 and TRBJ1-1; D may be TRBD1 (5 bases). This CDR3 has 13 residues. V gave up 7 bases and J gave up 4 bases, with 16 bases separating them. The germline gives CDR1 SQVTM, CDR2 ANQGSEA. CDR3 sequence reads: CSALTGRATEAFF. CDR3 sequence (DNA): TGCAGCGCTCTAACAGGTCGTGCCACTGAAGCTTTCTTT. Drawing the rest from reference TRBV29-1 and TRBJ1-1, the complete variable domain is SAVISQKPSRDICQRGTSLTIQCQVDSQVTMMFWYRQQPGQSLTLIATANQGSEATYESGFVIDKFPISRPNLTFSTLTVSNMSPEDSSIYLCSALTGRATEAFFGQGTRLTVV.

The rearrangement links TRBV7-3 to TRBJ1-3, with a tentative D call TRBD1 (6 bases). V lost 4 bases, J lost 2 bases, and 9 bases lay in between. Germline assignment: CDR1 SGHTA and CDR2 FQGTGA. This CDR3 region has 14 residues. The chain's CDR3 is CASSSTGTGNTIYF. As DNA, the CDR3 is TGTGCCAGCAGCTCGACAGGAACTGGAAACACCATATATTTT. The full variable domain, with the rest looked up from reference TRBV7-3 and TRBJ1-3, is GAGVSQTPSNKVTEKGKYVELRCDPISGHTALYWYRQSLGQGPEFLIYFQGTGAADDSGLPNDRFFAVRPEGSVSTLKIQRTERGDSAVYLCASSSTGTGNTIYFGEGSWLTVV.